The clone carrying this TCR beta chain occurred many times. Antigen specificity is unknown. CD8+CD4-CCR7+CD45RA+ sorting gave the naive CD8 T cells. TCRdb ran MiXCR on the PCR reads and lists one entry per CDR3 protein. This table has some 320,000 distinct CDR3 sequences, about a fifth appearing once. This sample was included in a study of molecular identifiers for immune sequencing clone quantification. Overall study results and limits: Under 1% of molecules in naive cells, but over 99% of effector molecules, belonged to clones above 20 RNA copies. Identical TCR molecules that share a barcode could lead to an underestimation of highly expanded clone sizes.

With 4 bases removed from V and 3 bases from J, the gap between germline ends came to 14 bases. Germline V CDR1 and CDR2: SGHDT, YYEEEE. The CDR3 is 14 residues long. The source of this sequence is a human donor in good health. Some libraries in this study had Jurkat cell RNA spiked in. This sequence joins TRBV5-6 and TRBJ2-7, with a tentative D call TRBD1 (6 bases). Sequencing was performed on naive CD8+ T cells from blood, with Jurkat cell RNA spiked in. Subset noted: FACS-sorted CD8+CD4-CCR7+CD45RA+ naive T cells. The chain's CDR3 is CASSGYRDIYEQYF. The CDR3 DNA is TGTGCCAGCAGCGGGTACCGGGACATCTACGAGCAGTACTTC.